This T cell receptor (beta chain) originates from a study of CXCR3-negative and CXCR3-positive naive CD8 T cells. Study at large: The dataset comprises 110 million to 150 million TRB reads in total, with about 1.5 +/- 0.3 million reads per library.

Germline lookup yields CDR1 LGHNA and CDR2 YNFKEQ. The CDR3 has 16 residues. As concerns this clonotype: No antigen is known for it.

The method, 5' RACE with UMI labels, was used to prepare the TRB cDNA libraries. After re-calling the 5' RACE reads, TCRdb lists one entry per CDR3 protein, DNA absent. This sample's table has approximately 48,000 distinct CDR3 sequences. Investigators sorted each CD8+ T cell subset in triplicate, taking under 350,000 cells each time. Study-wide results and caveats: TRB CDR3s were more hydrophobic in CXCR3-positive than in CXCR3-negative naive cells.

V and J are TRBV4-2 and TRBJ1-5. Sequences were obtained from naive CXCR3+ CD8+ T cells from blood. Regarding subset: CD45RO-CCR7+CD27+CD95- naive CD8+ T cells expressing CXCR3 (TNR3+). The receptor was derived from a human donor in good health. Some clones in this sample may be carry-over from other donors' samples. The chain's CDR3 is CASSQEAGLFNQPQHF.